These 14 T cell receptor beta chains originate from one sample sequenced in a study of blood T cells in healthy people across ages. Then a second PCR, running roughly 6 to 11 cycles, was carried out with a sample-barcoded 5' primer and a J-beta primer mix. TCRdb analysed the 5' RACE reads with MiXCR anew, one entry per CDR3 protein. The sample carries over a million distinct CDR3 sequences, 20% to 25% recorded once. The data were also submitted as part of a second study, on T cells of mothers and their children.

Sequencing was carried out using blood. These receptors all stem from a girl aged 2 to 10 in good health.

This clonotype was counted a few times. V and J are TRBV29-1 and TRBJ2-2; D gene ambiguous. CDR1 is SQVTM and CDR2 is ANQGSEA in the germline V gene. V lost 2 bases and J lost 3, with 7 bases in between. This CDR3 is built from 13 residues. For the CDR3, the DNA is TGCAGCGTTGAAAGTGGGGACACCGGGGAGCTGTTTTTT. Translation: CSVESGDTGELFF.

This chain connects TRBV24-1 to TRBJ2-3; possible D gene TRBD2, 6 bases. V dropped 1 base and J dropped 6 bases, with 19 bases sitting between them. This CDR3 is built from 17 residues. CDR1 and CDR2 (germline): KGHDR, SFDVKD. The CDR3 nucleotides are TGTGCCACCAGTGATTTAGCAGGAGGAGCGACTAGGGATACGCAGTATTTT. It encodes CATSDLAGGATRDTQYF.

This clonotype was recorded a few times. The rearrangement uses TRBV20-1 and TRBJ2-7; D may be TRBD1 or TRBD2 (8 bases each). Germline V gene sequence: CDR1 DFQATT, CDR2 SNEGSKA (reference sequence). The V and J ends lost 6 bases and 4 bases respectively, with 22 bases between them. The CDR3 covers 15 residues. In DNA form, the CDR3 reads TGCAGTGCCATAGCGGGGACAGGAACGGCATACGAGCAGTACTTC. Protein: CSAIAGTGTAYEQYF.

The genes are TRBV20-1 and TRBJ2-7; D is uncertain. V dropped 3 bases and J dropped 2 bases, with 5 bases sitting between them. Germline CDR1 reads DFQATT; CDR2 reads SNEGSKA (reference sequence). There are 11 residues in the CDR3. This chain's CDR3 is CSARGPYEQYF. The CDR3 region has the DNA TGCAGTGCTAGGGGTCCCTACGAGCAGTACTTC.

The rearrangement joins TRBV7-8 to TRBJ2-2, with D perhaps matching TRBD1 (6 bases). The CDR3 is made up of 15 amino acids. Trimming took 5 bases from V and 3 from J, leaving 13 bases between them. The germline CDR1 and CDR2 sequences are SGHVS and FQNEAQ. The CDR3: CASSPKRGYTGELFF. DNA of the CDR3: TGTGCCAGCAGCCCCAAAAGGGGGTACACCGGGGAGCTGTTTTTT.

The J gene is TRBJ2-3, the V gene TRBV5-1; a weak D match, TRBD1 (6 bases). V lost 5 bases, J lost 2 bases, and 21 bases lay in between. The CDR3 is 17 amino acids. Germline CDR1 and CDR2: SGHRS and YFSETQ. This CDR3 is CASSHRPGEDDTDTQYF. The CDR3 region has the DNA TGCGCCAGCAGTCACCGACCAGGGGAAGATGACACAGATACGCAGTATTTT.

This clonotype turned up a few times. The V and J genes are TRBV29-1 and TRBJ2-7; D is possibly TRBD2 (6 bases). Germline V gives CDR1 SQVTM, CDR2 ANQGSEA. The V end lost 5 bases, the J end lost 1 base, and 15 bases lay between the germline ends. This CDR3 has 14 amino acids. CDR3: CSVLGTGDSYEQYF. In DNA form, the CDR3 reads TGCAGCGTTCTCGGGACGGGGGATTCCTACGAGCAGTACTTC.

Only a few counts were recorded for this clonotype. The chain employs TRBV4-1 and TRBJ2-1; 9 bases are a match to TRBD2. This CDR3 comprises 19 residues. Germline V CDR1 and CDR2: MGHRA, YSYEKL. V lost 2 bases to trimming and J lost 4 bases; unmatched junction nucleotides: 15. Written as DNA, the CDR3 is TGCGCCAGCAGCCAACAACCAAGTAGCGGGAGTACTGTGTACAATGAGCAGTTCTTC. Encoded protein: CASSQQPSSGSTVYNEQFF.

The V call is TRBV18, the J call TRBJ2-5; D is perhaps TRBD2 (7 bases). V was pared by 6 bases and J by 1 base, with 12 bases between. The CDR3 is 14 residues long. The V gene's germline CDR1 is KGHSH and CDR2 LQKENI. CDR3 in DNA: TGTGCCAGCTCTCGAGGGGGGGTCCAAGAGACCCAGTACTTC. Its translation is CASSRGGVQETQYF.

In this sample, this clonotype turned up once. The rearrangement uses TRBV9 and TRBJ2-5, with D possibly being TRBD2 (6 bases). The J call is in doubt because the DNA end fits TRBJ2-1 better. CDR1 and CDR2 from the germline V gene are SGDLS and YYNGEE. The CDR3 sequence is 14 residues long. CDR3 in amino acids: CASSVGVAANEQFF. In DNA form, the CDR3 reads TGTGCCAGCAGCGTAGGGGTAGCGGCCAATGAGCAGTTCTTC.

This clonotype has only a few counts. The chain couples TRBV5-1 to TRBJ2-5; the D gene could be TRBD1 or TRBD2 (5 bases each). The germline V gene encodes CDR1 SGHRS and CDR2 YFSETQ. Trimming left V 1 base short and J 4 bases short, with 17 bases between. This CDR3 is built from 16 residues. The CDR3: CASSLLLFGGIETQYF. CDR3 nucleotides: TGCGCCAGCAGCTTGTTACTGTTTGGGGGAATAGAGACCCAGTACTTC.

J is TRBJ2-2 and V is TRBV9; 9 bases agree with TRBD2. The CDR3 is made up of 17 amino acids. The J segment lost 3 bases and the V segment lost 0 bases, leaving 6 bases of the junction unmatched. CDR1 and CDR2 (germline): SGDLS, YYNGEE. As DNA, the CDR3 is TGTGCCAGCAGCGTAGAAACAGGGACTAGCTACACCGGGGAGCTGTTTTTT. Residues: CASSVETGTSYTGELFF. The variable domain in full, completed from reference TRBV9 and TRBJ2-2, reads DSGVTQTPKHLITATGQRVTLRCSPRSGDLSVYWYQQSLDQGLQFLIQYYNGEERAKGNILERFSAQQFPDLHSELNLSSLELGDSALYFCASSVETGTSYTGELFFGEGSRLTVL.

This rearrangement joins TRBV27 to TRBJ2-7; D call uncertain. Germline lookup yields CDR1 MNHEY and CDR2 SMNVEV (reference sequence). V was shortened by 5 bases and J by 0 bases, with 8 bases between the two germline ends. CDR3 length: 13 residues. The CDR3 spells CASSKLTSYEQYF. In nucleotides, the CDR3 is TGTGCCAGCAGTAAACTAACCTCCTACGAGCAGTACTTC.

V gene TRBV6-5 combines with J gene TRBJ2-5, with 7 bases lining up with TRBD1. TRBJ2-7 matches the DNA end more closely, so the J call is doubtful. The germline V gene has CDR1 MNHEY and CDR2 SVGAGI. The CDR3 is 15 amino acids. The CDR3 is CASSSTMGTDYEQYF. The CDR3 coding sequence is TGTGCCAGCAGTTCCACTATGGGGACAGACTACGAGCAGTACTTC.